These 32 T cell receptor beta chains originate from one sample sequenced in a study of T cell repertoires in cytomegalovirus infection. No cognate antigen is known for these TCRs. In TCRdb, the reads were re-called with MiXCR into one record per CDR3 protein. The table shows about 770,000 distinct CDR3 sequences, with about 27% occurring only once. This specimen consisted of cultured CD8+ T cells from PBMCs, obtained from culture after CMV antigen stimulation. All receptors derive from a human donor in good health (CMV status not recorded). Some clones in this sample may be carry-over from other donors' samples.

The chain employs TRBV6-2 or TRBV6-3 and TRBJ2-1, with D unclear. With 2 bases removed from V and 5 bases from J, the gap between germline ends came to 7 bases. CDR3 size: 13 residues. CDR1 is MNHEY, CDR2 SVGEGT, per germline. CDR3 nucleotide sequence: TGTGCCAGCAGTTACGTCCAAAACAATGAGCAGTTCTTC. Its protein product is CASSYVQNNEQFF.

This rearrangement joins TRBV6-2 or TRBV6-3 to TRBJ1-6, with D unclear. The CDR3 is made up of 13 amino acids. Germline V gives CDR1 MNHEY, CDR2 SVGEGT. Trimming shortened V by 6 bases and J by 8 bases, and 11 bases separated the two germline ends. The DNA for the CDR3 is TGTGCCAGCAGGCCCGAAAGGGATTCACCCCTCCACTTT. Its protein is CASRPERDSPLHF.

Here the CDR3 reads CASSQGLGSEQFF. CDR3 nucleotide sequence: TGCGCCAGCAGCCAAGGTCTGGGGAGTGAGCAGTTCTTC. The chain employs TRBV4-1 and TRBJ2-1, with a possible D match to TRBD2 (5 bases). The V end lost 1 base, the J end lost 9 bases, and 10 bases lay between the germline ends. This CDR3 has 13 amino acids. Germline assignment: CDR1 MGHRA and CDR2 YSYEKL.

This clonotype has a handful of counts. This chain connects TRBV7-9 to TRBJ1-5; D is uncertain. The germline V gene has CDR1 SEHNR and CDR2 FQNEAQ (reference sequence). Trimming removed 1 base at V and 0 bases at J, with 13 bases between. The CDR3 runs to 17 residues. The CDR3 is CASSLVDIVHSNQPQHF. Here the CDR3 DNA reads TGTGCCAGCAGCTTAGTCGACATTGTGCATAGCAATCAGCCCCAGCATTTT.

CDR3 sequence reads: CASSQEGNIQYF. In DNA form, the CDR3 reads TGCGCCAGCAGCCAAGAGGGAAACATTCAGTACTTC. The chain recombines TRBV4-3 with TRBJ2-4; D gene uncertain. CDR1 LGHNA and CDR2 YSLEER come from the germline V gene. V was trimmed by 0 bases and J by 6 bases, leaving 3 bases between them. This CDR3 region has 12 residues.

This clonotype was recorded a few times. The gene calls are TRBV27 and TRBJ1-4; D is unclear. CDR1 and CDR2 from the germline V gene are MNHEY and SMNVEV (reference sequence). The CDR3 has 16 residues. The germline V and J ends were trimmed by 2 bases and 4 bases, with 14 bases remaining between them. CDR3 residues: CASSLRAGGRNEKLFF. CDR3 nucleotide sequence: TGTGCCAGCAGTTTAAGGGCAGGAGGGCGTAATGAAAAACTGTTTTTT.

The rearrangement uses TRBV6-6 and TRBJ2-1, with D perhaps TRBD2 (6 bases). The germline V and J ends were trimmed by 4 bases and 9 bases, with 13 bases remaining between them. The germline gives CDR1 MNHNY, CDR2 SVGAGI (reference sequence). This CDR3 has 13 amino acids. The CDR3 loop is CASSSTSYGEQFF. Written as DNA, the CDR3 is TGTGCCAGCAGTTCGACTAGTTACGGTGAGCAGTTCTTC.

J is TRBJ2-5 and V is TRBV6-5; D not certain. The CDR3 contains 12 residues. V shed 5 bases and J shed 5 bases, with 9 bases lying between them. Per germline, CDR1 MNHEY and CDR2 SVGAGI. The CDR3 is CASSPALETQYF. The CDR3 DNA is TGTGCCAGCAGTCCGGCCCTCGAGACCCAGTACTTC.

In its sample, this clonotype was seen a few times. This chain joins TRBV6-2 or TRBV6-3 and TRBJ1-5; 8 bases align to TRBD1. This CDR3 spans 15 amino acids. Germline trimming cut 4 bases from V and 7 bases from J; bases unmatched to any gene: 9. Germline lookup yields CDR1 MNHEY and CDR2 SVGEGT. In DNA, the CDR3 is TGTGCCAGCAGTTCCGAGGACAGGGAAGGACAGCCCCAGCATTTT. It yields the protein CASSSEDREGQPQHF.

This clonotype was counted between two and nine times. V gene TRBV6-5 combines with J gene TRBJ1-2; D gene ambiguous. This CDR3 has 15 residues. Germline assignment: CDR1 MNHEY and CDR2 SVGAGI. Trimming shortened V by 0 bases and J by 0 bases, and 8 bases separated the two germline ends. CDR3 protein: CASSYSAGSNYGYTF. The CDR3 region has the DNA TGTGCCAGCAGTTACTCGGCAGGCTCTAACTATGGCTACACCTTC.

This clonotype was counted many times. The chain links TRBV7-6 to TRBJ2-7; D gene unclear. Germline V gives CDR1 SGHVS, CDR2 FNYEAQ. CDR3 length: 15 residues. V lost 5 bases and J lost 0, with 14 bases in between. The DNA of the CDR3 is TGTGCCAGCAGCCCAGAGGCGCCCTACTCCTACGAGCAGTACTTC. Translating it yields CASSPEAPYSYEQYF.

V gene TRBV6-2 or TRBV6-3 combines with J gene TRBJ1-6, with D tentatively TRBD1 (5 bases). The germline gives CDR1 MNHEY, CDR2 SVGEGT. The CDR3 extends over 14 amino acids. V was clipped by 2 bases and J by 9 bases, with 11 bases between them. For the CDR3, the DNA is TGTGCCAGCAGTTACCTCAGGGCCGCTTCACCCCTCCACTTT. Its translation: CASSYLRAASPLHF.

The J gene is TRBJ2-7, the V gene TRBV7-6; tentatively, D is TRBD2 (5 bases). Germline CDR1 is SGHVS and CDR2 is FNYEAQ. The V end was cut by 5 bases, the J end by 6 bases, with 20 bases between. This CDR3 has 15 residues. This chain's CDR3 is CASSPTLAKSLEQYF. DNA for the CDR3: TGTGCCAGCAGCCCGACCCTAGCTAAGTCACTCGAGCAGTACTTC. Full variable domain (outside the CDR3, taken from reference TRBV7-6 and TRBJ2-7): GAGVSQSPRYKVTKRGQDVALRCDPISGHVSLYWYRQALGQGPEFLTYFNYEAQQDKSGLPNDRFSAERPEGSISTLTIQRTEQRDSAMYRCASSPTLAKSLEQYFGPGTRLTVT.

The chain links TRBV27 to TRBJ1-5; possibly TRBD1 for D (5 bases). The CDR3 sequence is 16 residues long. Looked up from germline, CDR1 is MNHEY and CDR2 is SMNVEV (reference sequence). Trimming took 2 bases from V and 4 from J, leaving 15 bases between them. The CDR3 DNA reads TGTGCCAGCAGTTTAGGCCCGGGGGGAGTAAATCAGCCCCAGCATTTT. It specifies CASSLGPGGVNQPQHF.

This clonotype appeared a few times. This chain links TRBV6-6 with TRBJ2-2, with 9 bases identical to TRBD1. Germline V gene data show CDR1 as MNHNY and CDR2 as SVGAGI (reference sequence). This CDR3 has 15 amino acids. The V segment lost 5 bases and the J segment 4 bases; nucleotides outside the gene matches: 5. The CDR3 DNA is TGTGCCAGCAGTCCCCCGGACAGGGGCACCGGGGAGCTGTTTTTT. Its protein product is CASSPPDRGTGELFF.

This rearrangement joins TRBV7-9 to TRBJ2-1; TRBD1 aligns across 12 bases. Trimming took 6 bases from V and 5 from J; bases not matched to a gene: 23. Germline V gene sequence: CDR1 SEHNR, CDR2 FQNEAQ (reference sequence). The CDR3 is 21 amino acids. The CDR3 reads CASRQESGQGASSGGNNEQFF. CDR3 DNA sequence: TGTGCCAGCAGACAAGAGTCGGGACAGGGGGCTTCAAGCGGGGGGAACAATGAGCAGTTCTTC. Combining the CDR3 with reference TRBV7-9 and TRBJ2-1 gives the whole variable domain DTGVSQNPRHKITKRGQNVTFRCDPISEHNRLYWYRQTLGQGPEFLTYFQNEAQLEKSRLLSDRFSAERPKGSFSTLEIQRTEQGDSAMYLCASRQESGQGASSGGNNEQFFGPGTRLTVL.

This clonotype has only a few counts. This chain uses TRBV27 with TRBJ1-1; maybe TRBD1 (5 bases). This CDR3 has 15 residues. Germline CDR1 is MNHEY and CDR2 is SMNVEV (reference sequence). Trimming shortened V by 8 bases and J by 4 bases, and 20 bases separated the two germline ends. The CDR3 loop reads CASRQYTGRFTEAFF. Here the CDR3 DNA reads TGTGCCAGCCGACAATACACAGGAAGATTCACTGAAGCTTTCTTT.

The chain employs TRBV27 and TRBJ1-6, with 7 bases lining up with TRBD1. V trimming: 6 bases; J trimming: 7 bases; junction bases outside the gene matches: 6. This CDR3 is built from 14 residues. Germline V gene lookup returns CDR1 MNHEY and CDR2 SMNVEV (reference sequence). The CDR3 reads CASSPDRSNSPLHF. The CDR3 DNA is TGTGCCAGCAGCCCGGACAGGAGCAATTCACCCCTCCACTTT.

This clonotype was detected a few times. The V call is TRBV19, the J call TRBJ1-6; the D is unclear. CDR1 and CDR2 from the germline V gene are LNHDA and SQIVND (reference sequence). The CDR3 runs 15 residues. V lost 6 bases and J 3 bases, leaving 12 bases between the germline ends. CDR3 region: CASSASGSYNSPLHF. CDR3 bases: TGTGCCAGTAGCGCATCCGGAAGCTATAATTCACCCCTCCACTTT. Variable domain in full (rest from reference TRBV19 and TRBJ1-6): DGGITQSPKYLFRKEGQNVTLSCEQNLNHDAMYWYRQDPGQGLRLIYYSQIVNDFQKGDIAEGYSVSREKKESFPLTVTSAQKNPTAFYLCASSASGSYNSPLHFGNGTRLTVT.

This clonotype was observed a handful of times. This chain uses TRBV6-6 with TRBJ2-1; a possible D gene is TRBD2 (7 bases). Germline-derived CDR1 and CDR2 are MNHNY and SVGAGI (reference sequence). There are 15 residues in the CDR3. Trimming pared 3 bases from V and 8 bases from J, leaving 17 bases between. In DNA form, the CDR3 reads TGTGCCAGCAGTTATCTGGGGGGGGGCGATGATGAGCAGTTCTTC. The encoded protein is CASSYLGGGDDEQFF.

This clonotype was seen only a few times. The rearrangement links TRBV4-3 to TRBJ1-5, with a weak D call TRBD1 (6 bases). Trimming left V 1 base short and J 7 bases short, with 14 bases between. The germline V gene encodes CDR1 LGHNA and CDR2 YSLEER. This CDR3 comprises 15 residues. The chain's CDR3 is CASSQVGGLGQPQHF. The CDR3 nucleotides read TGCGCCAGCAGCCAAGTTGGGGGGCTGGGGCAGCCCCAGCATTTT.

This clonotype was counted only a few times. The chain links TRBV7-4 to TRBJ2-5; maybe TRBD2 (7 bases). Germline values: CDR1 SGHVT, CDR2 SQSDAQ. Trimming shortened V by 6 bases and J by 2 bases, and 22 bases separated the two germline ends. The length of the CDR3 is 17 residues. The CDR3 here is CASRGGDGGGGQETQYF. CDR3 nucleotides: TGTGCCAGCAGGGGAGGGGACGGCGGAGGGGGACAAGAGACCCAGTACTTC.

This clonotype was picked up a small number of times. The rearrangement joins TRBV6-5 to TRBJ1-1; the D is unclear. CDR3 length equals 15 residues. The V and J ends lost 7 bases and 4 bases respectively, with 19 bases between them. The germline gives CDR1 MNHEY, CDR2 SVGAGI. The CDR3 region has the DNA TGTGCCAGCAACCAATACTCAGTTGATTTCACTGAAGCTTTCTTT. Translation gives CASNQYSVDFTEAFF.

In this sample, this clonotype turned up many times. The chain has TRBV7-2 and TRBJ1-1, with D possibly matching TRBD1 (6 bases). This CDR3 is 12 amino acids long. The V gene's germline CDR1 is SGHTA and CDR2 FQGNSA. V was pared by 7 bases and J by 4 bases, with 10 bases between. As DNA, the CDR3 is TGTGCCAGCAATGGGGGGCCCACTGAAGCTTTCTTT. It encodes CASNGGPTEAFF.

This clonotype turned up a few times. The chain recombines TRBV12-3 or TRBV12-4 with TRBJ2-2, with 10 bases fitting TRBD2. CDR3 length: 17 amino acids. The ends lost 3 bases at V and 5 bases at J; junction bases unmatched: 9. The CDR3 nucleotides are TGTGCCAGCAGTTTCTTGGTAGCGGGGGGCCGGACCGGGGAGCTGTTTTTT. This translates into CASSFLVAGGRTGELFF.

The V call is TRBV27, the J call TRBJ2-1; D ambiguous. Germline V gene data show CDR1 as MNHEY and CDR2 as SMNVEV (reference sequence). With 7 bases removed from V and 5 bases from J, the gap between germline ends came to 21 bases. The CDR3 extends over 16 amino acids. The CDR3 spells CASTRYGPNAHNEQFF. The DNA of the CDR3 is TGTGCCAGCACCCGATATGGCCCCAACGCCCACAATGAGCAGTTCTTC.

V usage is TRBV12-3 or TRBV12-4 and J usage is TRBJ2-1; 9 bases fit TRBD2. V lost 0 bases to trimming and J lost 3 bases; unmatched junction nucleotides: 6. The CDR3 length is 17 residues. This chain's CDR3 is CASSLASSGAFYNEQFF. The CDR3 coding sequence is TGTGCCAGCAGTTTAGCATCTAGCGGGGCCTTCTACAATGAGCAGTTCTTC.

The V gene is TRBV10-3, the J gene TRBJ2-7; tentatively, D is TRBD1 (6 bases). The CDR3 runs to 16 residues. Germline V gives CDR1 ENHRY, CDR2 SYGVKD. Trimming pared 7 bases from V and 1 base from J, leaving 20 bases between. CDR3 in amino acids: CAIKVLAGQSSYEQYF. The CDR3 DNA sequence: TGTGCCATCAAGGTCCTAGCTGGACAGTCGTCCTACGAGCAGTACTTC.

This chain connects TRBV5-5 to TRBJ2-3; D unclear. The CDR3 extends over 14 amino acids. V lost 0 bases and J lost 3, with 8 bases in between. Germline CDR1 SGHKS, CDR2 YYEKEE (reference sequence). CDR3 sequence (DNA): TGTGCCAGCAGCTTGGAGAAGGGAACAGATACGCAGTATTTT. The encoded protein is CASSLEKGTDTQYF.

In this sample, this clonotype turned up many times. The CDR3 loop is CASSPGPSYEQYV. Written as DNA, the CDR3 is TGTGCCAGCAGTCCCGGGCCCTCCTACGAGCAGTACGTC. V is TRBV12-3 or TRBV12-4 and J is TRBJ2-7, with no clear D. The V and J ends lost 5 bases and 0 bases respectively, with 8 bases between them. This CDR3 has 13 amino acids.

This clonotype was counted a few times. The chain is built from TRBV6-5 and TRBJ2-3, with 10 bases that match TRBD2. V lost 1 base, J lost 4 bases, and 8 bases stayed unmatched. The CDR3 totals 17 residues. Germline CDR1 reads MNHEY; CDR2 reads SVGAGI. In nucleotides, the CDR3 is TGTGCCAGCAGTTACTGGCCCAGCGGGGGGGCCGCAGATACGCAGTATTTT. Protein product: CASSYWPSGGAADTQYF.

This clonotype occurred a few times. The CDR3 spells CASSQVGQSNEKLFF. The CDR3 DNA reads as TGTGCCAGCAGCCAGGTGGGACAGTCTAATGAAAAACTGTTTTTT. This chain joins TRBV7-9 and TRBJ1-4; TRBD1 agrees at 7 bases. Trimming took 5 bases from V and 3 from J; bases not matched to a gene: 6. Germline V gene data show CDR1 as SEHNR and CDR2 as FQNEAQ (reference sequence). The CDR3 runs to 15 residues.